Detailed here is one T cell receptor beta chain. What it recognizes is unknown. Treatment here: roughly ten-day PBMC culture with coronavirus spike peptide pools or control peptides (ViraFEST assay). The unexposed donor provided CD4+ T cells, which were taken before the COVID-19 pandemic (2011-2018). The data derive from a study of vaccination and CD4 T cells after COVID-19. Study overall: The BNT162b2 or mRNA-1273 vaccine was given to participants in two doses. Control cultures received a CEFX pool, an HIV-1 Nef pool, or no peptide. Post-COVID draws followed diagnosis by a median around 100 days (range 35 to 161). In culture, cells were exposed to overlapping spike peptides from SARS-CoV-2, HCoV-NL63, HCoV-OC43 and HCoV-229E.

V trimming: 3 bases; J trimming: 5 bases; junction bases outside the gene matches: 13. The CDR3 is 17 amino acids. CDR1 and CDR2 from the germline V gene are MNHEY and SMNVEV (reference sequence). Sequencing of DNA taken from cultured CD4+ T cells relied on the Oncomine TCR Beta short-read assay. The genomic DNA was obtained from cultured CD4+ T cells by extraction with the QIAamp micro DNA kit. Using its own MiXCR run on the PCR reads, TCRdb lists one record per CDR3 protein. In the table there are thousands of distinct CDR3 sequences, approximately 34% of which are singletons. The chain couples TRBV27 to TRBJ2-5; TRBD1 agrees at 9 bases. The TCR sequence derives from a human donor in good health. Input material: CD4+ T cells from blood, cultured in vitro. As DNA, the CDR3 is TGTGCCAGCAGTTTGTTCGCCTCCGGGACAGGGACGGAGACCCAGTACTTC. This codes for CASSLFASGTGTETQYF.